Included here is one T cell receptor beta chain sequence, with context. Using immunoSEQ multiplex PCR, the repertoire was profiled, and TCRdb retains in-frame clones only, with some absent. This sample carries 250,000 to 300,000 clones, roughly 85% of them seen once, and the ten largest clones take approximately 5%. V was clipped by 5 bases and J by 7 bases; unmatched bases: 7. Germline CDR1 and CDR2: SNHLY and FYNNEI. The CDR3 runs to 15 residues. The source of the sample is a study of blood T cell repertoires in COVID-19. Study information: T cells, B-cell-depleted T cells, or PBMCs supplied cDNA or gDNA.

V is TRBV2 and J is TRBJ2-3; 12 bases line up with TRBD1. This TCR was recovered from a man between 50 and 59 years old with active or convalescent COVID-19. Sequencing was performed on peripheral blood. The CDR3 reads CASSLGTGGLNTQYF. CDR3 nucleotide sequence: TGTGCCAGCAGTCTCGGGACAGGGGGCCTAAATACGCAGTATTTT.